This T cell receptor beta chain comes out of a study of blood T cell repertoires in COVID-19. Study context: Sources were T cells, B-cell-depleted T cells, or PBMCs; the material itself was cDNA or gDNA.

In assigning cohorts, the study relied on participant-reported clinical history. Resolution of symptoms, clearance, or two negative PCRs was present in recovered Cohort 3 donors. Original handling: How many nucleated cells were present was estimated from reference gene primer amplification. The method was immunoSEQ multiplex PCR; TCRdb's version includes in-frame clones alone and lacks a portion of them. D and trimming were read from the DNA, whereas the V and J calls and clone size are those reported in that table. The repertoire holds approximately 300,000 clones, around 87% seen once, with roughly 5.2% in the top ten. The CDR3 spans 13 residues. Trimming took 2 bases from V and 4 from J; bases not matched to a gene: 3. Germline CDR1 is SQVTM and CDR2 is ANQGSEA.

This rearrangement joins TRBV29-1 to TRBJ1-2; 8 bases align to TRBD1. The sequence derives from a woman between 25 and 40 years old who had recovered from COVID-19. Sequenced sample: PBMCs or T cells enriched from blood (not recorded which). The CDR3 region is CSVEMGQVYGYTF. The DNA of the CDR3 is TGCAGCGTTGAAATGGGACAGGTCTATGGCTACACCTTC.